Below, 13 T cell receptor beta chains from the same sample are listed, as sequenced in a study of blood T cell repertoires in COVID-19. Repertoires were generated with immunoSEQ multiplex PCR, while TCRdb's copy carries only in-frame clones and drops some. The data show 200,000 or so clones, 75% to 90% seen once. The sequencing input was peripheral blood. The receptor set was obtained from a man aged 25 to 45 with COVID-19, enrolled during active disease.

The chain combines TRBV5-4 with TRBJ2-1, with D possibly matching TRBD1 (7 bases). Deletions cut 3 bases from V and 0 bases from J, with 13 bases between. Per germline, CDR1 SGHNT and CDR2 YYREEE (reference sequence). The CDR3 length is 16 residues. CDR3 in DNA: TGTGCCAGCAGCTCAGGGGGGAGCGCCTCCTACAATGAGCAGTTCTTC. Its protein is CASSSGGSASYNEQFF.

In its sample, this clone was seen once. The chain links TRBV14 to TRBJ2-7, with TRBD2 identical over 10 bases. The length of the CDR3 is 14 residues. Germline assignment: CDR1 SGHDN and CDR2 FVKESK. With V trimmed by 3 bases and J by 9 bases, 8 bases remained unmatched. The CDR3 is CASSQGMTSGRQYF. The CDR3 DNA sequence: TGTGCCAGCAGCCAGGGTATGACTAGCGGGCGGCAGTACTTC. The full variable domain, in which reference TRBV14 and TRBJ2-7 provide the parts outside the CDR3, is EAGVTQFPSHSVIEKGQTVTLRCDPISGHDNLYWYRRVMGKEIKFLLHFVKESKQDESGMPNNRFLAERTGGTYSTLKVQPAELEDSGVYFCASSQGMTSGRQYFGPGTRLTVT.

The V call is TRBV27, the J call TRBJ2-7; TRBD2 aligns across 13 bases. This CDR3 contains 15 residues. Trimming removed 3 bases from V and 7 bases from J; junction bases left unmatched: 6. Looked up from germline, CDR1 is MNHEY and CDR2 is SMNVEV (reference sequence). For the CDR3, the DNA is TGTGCCAGCAGTTTCGGGACTAGCGGGGTGAGAGAGCAGTACTTC. Protein product: CASSFGTSGVREQYF.

Concerning this clone: One junction end does not reproduce the germline sequence, and a read error may be involved. This chain connects TRBV19 to TRBJ1-2; D ambiguous. The germline CDR1 and CDR2 sequences are LNHDA and SQIVND (reference sequence). This CDR3 region has 15 residues. The CDR3 reads CASRIDGAFNYGYTF. The DNA of the CDR3 is TGTGCCAGTAGGATAGACGGAGCATTCAACTATGGCTACACCTTC. The complete variable domain, with remaining parts taken from reference TRBV19 and TRBJ1-2, reads DGGITQSPKYLFRKEGQNVTLSCEQNLNHDAMYWYRQDPGQGLRLIYYSQIVNDFQKGDIAEGYSVSREKKESFPLTVTSAQKNPTAFYLCASRIDGAFNYGYTFGSGTRLTVV.

This chain connects TRBV27 to TRBJ1-2, with 10 bases aligning to TRBD1. The germline CDR1 and CDR2 sequences are MNHEY and SMNVEV (reference sequence). The V segment lost 6 bases and the J segment 4 bases; nucleotides outside the gene matches: 11. This CDR3 has 16 residues. For the CDR3, the DNA is TGTGCCAGCAGCCCCCGACCGGACAGGGGGTCCTATGGCTACACCTTC. It translates to CASSPRPDRGSYGYTF.

The chain couples TRBV28 to TRBJ2-7; D is ambiguous. The V gene lost 2 bases and the J gene lost 0 bases, with 5 bases spanning the gap. This CDR3 is built from 13 residues. Germline V gene sequence: CDR1 MDHEN, CDR2 SYDVKM. CDR3 in DNA: TGTGCCAGCAGTTTAGGCGGCTCCTACGAGCAGTACTTC. Translating gives CASSLGGSYEQYF.

The chain links TRBV7-2 to TRBJ1-1; the D gene is possibly TRBD1 (5 bases). Germline V gives CDR1 SGHTA, CDR2 FQGNSA. Trimming cost V 2 bases and J 1 base, with 11 bases left between them. This CDR3 comprises 15 residues. The CDR3 DNA sequence: TGTGCCAGCAGCTTACTAGGGGCAGCGAACACTGAAGCTTTCTTT. Its translation: CASSLLGAANTEAFF.

The chain employs TRBV4-2 and TRBJ2-7; weak D call: TRBD2 (5 bases). The CDR3 totals 15 residues. The germline V gene encodes CDR1 LGHNA and CDR2 YNFKEQ. V was pared by 0 bases and J by 0 bases, with 9 bases between. CDR3 coding DNA: TGTGCCAGCAGCCAAGAGACTGGGAGCTCCTACGAGCAGTACTTC. Translating it yields CASSQETGSSYEQYF.

Here the CDR3 DNA reads TGTGCCAGCAGCCAAGGCGAGGGAGGACATAGGAATGAGCAGTTCTTC. Encoded protein: CASSQGEGGHRNEQFF. The rearrangement joins TRBV4-2 to TRBJ2-1; TRBD2 might be the D (6 bases). The V end was cut by 1 base, the J end by 7 bases, with 17 bases between. Per germline, CDR1 LGHNA and CDR2 YNFKEQ. The length of the CDR3 is 16 residues.

The sample holds one count of this clone. This chain uses TRBV15 with TRBJ2-3, with D tentatively TRBD1 (5 bases). The CDR3 is made up of 16 amino acids. Between the trimmed V and J ends, which lost 2 bases and 0 bases, there was a span of 12 bases. Germline CDR1 LNHNV, CDR2 YYDKDF (reference sequence). CDR3 nucleotide sequence: TGTGCCACCAGCAGAACAGGCATCACTAGCACAGATACGCAGTATTTT. It is translated as CATSRTGITSTDTQYF.

This clone was detected only once. The CDR3 DNA sequence: TGTGCCAGCAGCTTAGACGGGGGGCGAGGTGAAAAACTGTTTTTT. Protein sequence: CASSLDGGRGEKLFF. The J gene is TRBJ1-4, the V gene TRBV7-2; a weak D match, TRBD1 (6 bases). Germline V lookup: CDR1 SGHTA, CDR2 FQGNSA. Trimming left V 1 base short and J 7 bases short, with 13 bases between. CDR3 size: 15 residues.

CDR3 DNA sequence: TGTGCCAGCAGTCCCCCGGACAGGATAACCTACGAGCAGTACTTC. This codes for CASSPPDRITYEQYF. The rearrangement uses TRBV28 and TRBJ2-7; 7 bases align to TRBD1. Germline assignment: CDR1 MDHEN and CDR2 SYDVKM. Trimming removed 5 bases from V and 2 bases from J; junction bases left unmatched: 9. The CDR3 contains 15 residues.

The chain joins TRBV2 to TRBJ1-4; 10 bases align to TRBD1. This CDR3 has 14 residues. Unmatched junction bases numbered 7, after V lost 5 bases and J lost 10 bases. CDR1 is SNHLY and CDR2 is FYNNEI in the germline V gene. CDR3 loop: CASSTDRGVRKLFF. CDR3 sequence (DNA): TGTGCCAGCAGTACGGACAGGGGGGTCCGAAAACTGTTTTTT.